Listed below are T cell receptor beta chains from one sample, sequenced in a study of cytomegalovirus exposure and HLA in healthy donors. Repertoires were generated with immunoSEQ multiplex PCR, while TCRdb's copy carries only in-frame clones and drops some. Among some 150,000 clones, over 60% were seen once, and the ten largest hold 4% to 6%. Input material: PBMCs. The source of these receptors is a woman aged 45 to 65 in good health and CMV-seronegative. CDR3s include the opening cysteine and the closing phenylalanine or tryptophan.

v_call | cdr3_aa
TRBV7-2 | CASSLDRGFREQYF
TRBV5-6 | CASSLAGLTYNQPQHF
TRBV6-1 | CASSEWDSGVFSYEQYF
TRBV7-7 | CASSERSGTKNYGYTF
TRBV11-2 | CASSLRGAGLWETQYF
TRBV28 | CASSLAGAHTDTQYF
TRBV25-1 | CASRPGGYNEQFF
TRBV11-2 | CASSPSGGAGTQYF
TRBV5-1 | CASSLGLAGVYEQYF
TRBV2 | CASSPDRANQPQHF
TRBV6-5 | CASSYSGNHEQYF
TRBV19 | CASSPDREETQYF
TRBV9 | CASSTREYNEQFF
TRBV29-1 | CSVDRGGTGDVEYF
TRBV4-3 | CASSQDHPGPGGYTF
TRBV6-1 | CASSEWGVGQPQHF
TRBV28 | CASSSHRVEQYF